This T cell receptor beta chain derives from a study of T cell responses to AZD1222 COVID-19 vaccine (dated by TCRdb to the early 2020s). At the level of the whole study: TCR sequencing covered more than 230 trial participants: 200 to 220 given two doses of AZD1222 and about 26 given two doses of MenACWY control vaccine. Trial participants were enrolled into age subgroups of 18-55, 56-69 and 70-plus years, which contained roughly 150, 30 and 60 TCR-sequenced participants, respectively.

Explained via the paper, the time point label denotes: about 28 days (+/-7) after the second vaccine dose. What the treatment or condition label conveys for this sample: meningococcal conjugate vaccine given as trial control. The vaccinee samples were drawn from two UK trials, COV001 and COV002, one of which was a single-blind randomized controlled phase 2/3 trial testing AZD1222 (ChAdOx1 nCoV-19) in healthy adults. For TCRbeta chain sequencing, PBMC samples from trial participants were taken at day 0 and at day 28 after the second dose. The germline ends are 20 bases apart after V is trimmed by 5 bases and J by 7 bases. From the cysteine up to the phenylalanine, the CDR3 has a length of 15 residues. Only the CDR3 portion is preserved as DNA: 45 bases, with reading frame beginning at the first base. The germline V gene sets CDR1 to SGHTA and CDR2 to FQGNSA. On the study overall, not on this receptor specifically: No day 14 peak-response samples were available, so repertoires were characterized only after the peak T cell response. Vaccine-associated CD4 TCRs spanned the whole spike protein, with dominant responses in regions 160-218 and 743-854. Conclusions about previously exposed vaccinees were limited because only a handful of AZD1222 recipients were SARS-CoV-2 seropositive at baseline. After two AZD1222 doses, both the breadth and the depth of spike-specific TCRs were significantly higher than at day 0 and than in MenACWY recipients. Nearly half of unique spike-specific TCRs reportedly recognized epitopes outside regions mutated in the B.1.351 and B.1.1.7 variants. Most participants were white British and females outnumbered males, and the authors suggested that clonal diversity may have been underestimated. In the small 56-69-year group, the increase in depth fell short of significance, most likely because of low power.

The CDR3 regions of human TCRbeta chains were analyzed by immunosequencing. The authors processed their data as follows. Repertoire TCRs were checked for matches against a reference library of SARS-CoV-2-specific TCRs that had been generated using the MIRA antigen-specificity platform. Breadth was defined as the fraction of unique TCRs that were SARS-CoV-2-associated. Depth was defined as the fraction of total T cells that were SARS-CoV-2-associated. Using the MIRA data, each spike-specific TCR was mapped to the spike region that the TCR reacts to and placed in a CD4 or CD8 class. Log10-transformed breadth and depth values were compared by one-way ANOVA with Sidak's multiple comparisons tests. TCRdb mirrors the immuneACCESS table, restricted to in-frame sequences. Some clones are absent from its copies; in checked studies, under half trace to an unresolved V gene, and the reason for the others is unknown. V, J and clone size are taken as reported in that table, and D and trimming were inferred from the DNA itself. This sample has 150,000 to 200,000 clones in its table, and roughly 93% of those were observed once. The ten top clones hold around 0.98% of the sample.

With regard to this clone: There is no known antigen for this receptor. The record has no base qualities; no much larger clone is one base away.

The sequences come from peripheral blood, collected 28 days after the second dose of the MenACWY control vaccine. The TCR originated in an adult who received the MenACWY meningococcal vaccine as a control. The rearranged chain carries TRBV7-2 and TRBJ1-2; confidence is insufficient to name the D gene. In nucleotide form, the sequence is TGTGCCAGCAGCCTACCACAAATGGGGTTTTCTGGCTACACCTTC. It specifies CASSLPQMGFSGYTF.